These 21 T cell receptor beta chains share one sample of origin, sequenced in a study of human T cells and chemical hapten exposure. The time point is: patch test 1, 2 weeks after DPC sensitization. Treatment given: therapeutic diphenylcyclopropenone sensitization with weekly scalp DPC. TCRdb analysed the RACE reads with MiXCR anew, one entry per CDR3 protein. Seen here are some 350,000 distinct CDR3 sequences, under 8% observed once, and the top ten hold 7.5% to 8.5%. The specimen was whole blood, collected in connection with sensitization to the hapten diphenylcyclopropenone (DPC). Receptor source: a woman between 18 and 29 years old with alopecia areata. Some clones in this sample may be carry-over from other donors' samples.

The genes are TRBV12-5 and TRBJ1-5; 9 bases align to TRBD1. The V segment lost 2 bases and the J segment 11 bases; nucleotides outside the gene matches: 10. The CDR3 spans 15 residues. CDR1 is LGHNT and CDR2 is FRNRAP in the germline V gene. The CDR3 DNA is TGTGCTAGTGGTTTGTTGACAGGGGGAATTAGGGCCCAGCATTTT. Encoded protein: CASGLLTGGIRAQHF.

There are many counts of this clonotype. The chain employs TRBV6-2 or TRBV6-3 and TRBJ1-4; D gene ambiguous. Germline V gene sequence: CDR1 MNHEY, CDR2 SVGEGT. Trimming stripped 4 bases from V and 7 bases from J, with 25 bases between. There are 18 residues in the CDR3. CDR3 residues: CASSSTRATYRVGEKLFF. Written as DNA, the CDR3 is TGTGCCAGCAGTTCAACCCGGGCCACGTATCGAGTTGGTGAAAAACTGTTTTTT.

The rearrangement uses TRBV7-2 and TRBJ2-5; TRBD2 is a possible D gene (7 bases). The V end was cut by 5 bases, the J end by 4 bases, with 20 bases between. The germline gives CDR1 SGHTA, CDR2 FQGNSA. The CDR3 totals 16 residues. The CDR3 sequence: CASSPTLRGGAETQYF. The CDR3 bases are TGTGCCAGCAGCCCCACACTCAGGGGAGGGGCAGAGACCCAGTACTTC.

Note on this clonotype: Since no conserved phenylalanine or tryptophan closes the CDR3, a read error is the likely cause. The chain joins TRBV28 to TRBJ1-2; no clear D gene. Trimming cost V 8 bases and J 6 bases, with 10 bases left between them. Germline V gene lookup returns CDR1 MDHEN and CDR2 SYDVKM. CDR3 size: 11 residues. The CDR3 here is CASVAVDGYTI. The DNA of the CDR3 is TGTGCCAGCGTCGCGGTAGATGGCTACACCATC.

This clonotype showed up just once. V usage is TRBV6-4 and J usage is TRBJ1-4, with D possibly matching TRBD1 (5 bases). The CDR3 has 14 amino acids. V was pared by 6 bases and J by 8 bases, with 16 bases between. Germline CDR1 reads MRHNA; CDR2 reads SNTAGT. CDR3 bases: TGTGCCAGCAGCGCCGGGGGGATTGGGGAAAAACTGTTTTTT. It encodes CASSAGGIGEKLFF.

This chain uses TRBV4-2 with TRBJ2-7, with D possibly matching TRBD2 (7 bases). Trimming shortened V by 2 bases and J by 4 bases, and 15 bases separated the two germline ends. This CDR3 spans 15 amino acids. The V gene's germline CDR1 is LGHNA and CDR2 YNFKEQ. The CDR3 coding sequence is TGTGCCAGCAGCCAATCGGGGGGCGCTCTATACGAGCAGTACTTC. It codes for CASSQSGGALYEQYF.

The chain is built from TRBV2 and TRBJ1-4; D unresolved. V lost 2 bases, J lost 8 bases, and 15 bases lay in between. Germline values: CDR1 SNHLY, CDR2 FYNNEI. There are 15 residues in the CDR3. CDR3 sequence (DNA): TGTGCCAGCAGTGAAAGCACCACATGGTTCGAAAAACTGTTTTTT. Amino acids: CASSESTTWFEKLFF.

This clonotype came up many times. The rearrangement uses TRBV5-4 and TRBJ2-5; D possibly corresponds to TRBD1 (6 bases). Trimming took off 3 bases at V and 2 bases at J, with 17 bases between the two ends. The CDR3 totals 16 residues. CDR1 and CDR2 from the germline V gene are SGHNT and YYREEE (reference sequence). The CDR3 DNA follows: TGTGCCAGCAGCTGGGGTCGCGGACAGACACAAGAGACCCAGTACTTC. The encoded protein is CASSWGRGQTQETQYF. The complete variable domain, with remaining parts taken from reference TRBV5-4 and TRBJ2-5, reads ETGVTQSPTHLIKTRGQQVTLRCSSQSGHNTVSWYQQALGQGPQFIFQYYREEENGRGNFPPRFSGLQFPNYSSELNVNALELDDSALYLCASSWGRGQTQETQYFGPGTRLLVL.

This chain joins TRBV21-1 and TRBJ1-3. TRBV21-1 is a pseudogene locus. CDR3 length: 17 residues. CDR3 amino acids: CASSKEVGSSSGNTIYF. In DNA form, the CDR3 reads TGTGCCAGCAGCAAAGAGGTGGGGTCAAGCTCTGGAAACACCATATATTTT.

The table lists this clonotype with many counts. DNA for the CDR3: TGTGCCACCAGCAGAGATTGGGGCTTTCTATACGAGCAGTACTTC. It is translated as CATSRDWGFLYEQYF. The chain uses TRBV15 and TRBJ2-7; maybe TRBD1 (5 bases). The CDR3 consists of 15 residues. The V and J ends lost 0 bases and 4 bases respectively, with 13 bases between them. Germline lookup yields CDR1 LNHNV and CDR2 YYDKDF (reference sequence). Full variable domain (rest looked up from reference TRBV15 and TRBJ2-7): DAMVIQNPRYQVTQFGKPVTLSCSQTLNHNVMYWYQQKSSQAPKLLFHYYDKDFNNEADTPDNFQSRRPNTSFCFLDIRSPGLGDTAMYLCATSRDWGFLYEQYFGPGTRLTVT.

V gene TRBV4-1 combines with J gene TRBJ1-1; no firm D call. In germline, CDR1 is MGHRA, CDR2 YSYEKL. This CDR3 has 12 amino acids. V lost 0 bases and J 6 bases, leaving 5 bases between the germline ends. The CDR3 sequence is CASSQDKAEAFF. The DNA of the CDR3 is TGCGCCAGCAGCCAAGATAAAGCTGAAGCTTTCTTT.

The CDR3 here is CSARGTEQAMNTEAFF. The CDR3 DNA is TGCAGTGCTAGGGGTACAGAACAGGCGATGAACACTGAAGCTTTCTTT. This chain links TRBV20-1 with TRBJ1-1; tentative D call: TRBD1 (5 bases). V lost 3 bases, J lost 0 bases, and 17 bases lay in between. The CDR3 totals 16 residues. The V gene's germline CDR1 is DFQATT and CDR2 SNEGSKA (reference sequence).

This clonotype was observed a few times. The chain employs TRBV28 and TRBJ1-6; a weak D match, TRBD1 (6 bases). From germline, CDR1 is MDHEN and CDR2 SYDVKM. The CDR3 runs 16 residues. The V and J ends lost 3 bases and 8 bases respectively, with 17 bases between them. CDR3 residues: CASSFGWGREDSPLHF. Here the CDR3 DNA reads TGTGCCAGCAGTTTTGGGTGGGGGCGCGAGGATTCACCCCTCCACTTT.

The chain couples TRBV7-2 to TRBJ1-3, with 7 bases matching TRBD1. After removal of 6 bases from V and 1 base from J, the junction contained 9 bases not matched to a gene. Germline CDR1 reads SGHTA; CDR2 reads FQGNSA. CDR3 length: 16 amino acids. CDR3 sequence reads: CASSPSGGRSGNTIYF. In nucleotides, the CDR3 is TGTGCCAGCAGTCCCTCAGGGGGTCGATCTGGAAACACCATATATTTT.

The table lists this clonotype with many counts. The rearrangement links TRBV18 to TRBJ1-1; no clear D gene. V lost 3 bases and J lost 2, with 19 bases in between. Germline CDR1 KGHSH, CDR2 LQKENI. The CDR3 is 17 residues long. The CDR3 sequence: CASSPKRVELGNTEAFF. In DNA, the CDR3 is TGTGCCAGCTCACCGAAACGGGTCGAGCTAGGCAACACTGAAGCTTTCTTT.

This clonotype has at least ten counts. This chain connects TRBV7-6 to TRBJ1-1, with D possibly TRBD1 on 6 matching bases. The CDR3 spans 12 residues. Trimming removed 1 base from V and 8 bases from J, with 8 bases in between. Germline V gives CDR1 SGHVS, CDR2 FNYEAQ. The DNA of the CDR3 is TGTGCCAGCAGCTTAGGAGGGGGGGAAGCTTTCTTT. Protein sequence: CASSLGGGEAFF. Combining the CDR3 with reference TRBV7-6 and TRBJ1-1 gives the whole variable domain GAGVSQSPRYKVTKRGQDVALRCDPISGHVSLYWYRQALGQGPEFLTYFNYEAQQDKSGLPNDRFSAERPEGSISTLTIQRTEQRDSAMYRCASSLGGGEAFFGQGTRLTVV.

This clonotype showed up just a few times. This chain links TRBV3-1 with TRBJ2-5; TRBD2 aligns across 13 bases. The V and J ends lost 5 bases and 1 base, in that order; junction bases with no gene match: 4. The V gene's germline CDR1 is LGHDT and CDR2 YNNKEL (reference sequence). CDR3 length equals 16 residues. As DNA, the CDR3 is TGTGCCAGCAGCTTCGGACTAGCGGGGGCCCAAGAGACCCAGTACTTC. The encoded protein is CASSFGLAGAQETQYF.

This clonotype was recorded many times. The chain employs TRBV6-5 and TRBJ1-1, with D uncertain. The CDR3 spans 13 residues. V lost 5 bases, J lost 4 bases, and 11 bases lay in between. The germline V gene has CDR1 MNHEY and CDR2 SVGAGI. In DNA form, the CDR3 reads TGTGCCAGCAGTCAAGGTGGGGTCACTGAAGCTTTCTTT. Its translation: CASSQGGVTEAFF.

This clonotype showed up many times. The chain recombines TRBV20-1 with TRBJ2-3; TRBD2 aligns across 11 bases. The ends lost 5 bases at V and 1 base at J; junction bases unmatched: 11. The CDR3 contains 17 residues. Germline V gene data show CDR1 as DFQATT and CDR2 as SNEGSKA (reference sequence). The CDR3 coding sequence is TGCAGTGCTCTTACTAGCGGGGGCGCTTCGGGCACAGATACGCAGTATTTT. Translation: CSALTSGGASGTDTQYF.

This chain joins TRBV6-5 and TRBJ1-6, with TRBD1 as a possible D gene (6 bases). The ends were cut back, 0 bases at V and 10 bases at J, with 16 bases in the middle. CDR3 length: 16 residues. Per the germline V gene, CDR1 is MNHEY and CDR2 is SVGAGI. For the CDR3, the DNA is TGTGCCAGCAGTTACTCGGTGGCAGGCCAGGGGTCACCCCTCCACTTT. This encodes CASSYSVAGQGSPLHF.

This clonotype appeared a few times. This CDR3 is CSVSQGTLSEQYF. The CDR3 DNA reads TGCAGCGTATCACAGGGTACCCTAAGCGAGCAGTACTTC. The V call is TRBV29-1, the J call TRBJ2-7; tentative D call: TRBD1 (6 bases). The germline gives CDR1 SQVTM, CDR2 ANQGSEA. This CDR3 is 13 amino acids long. V was pared by 6 bases and J by 6 bases, with 18 bases between.